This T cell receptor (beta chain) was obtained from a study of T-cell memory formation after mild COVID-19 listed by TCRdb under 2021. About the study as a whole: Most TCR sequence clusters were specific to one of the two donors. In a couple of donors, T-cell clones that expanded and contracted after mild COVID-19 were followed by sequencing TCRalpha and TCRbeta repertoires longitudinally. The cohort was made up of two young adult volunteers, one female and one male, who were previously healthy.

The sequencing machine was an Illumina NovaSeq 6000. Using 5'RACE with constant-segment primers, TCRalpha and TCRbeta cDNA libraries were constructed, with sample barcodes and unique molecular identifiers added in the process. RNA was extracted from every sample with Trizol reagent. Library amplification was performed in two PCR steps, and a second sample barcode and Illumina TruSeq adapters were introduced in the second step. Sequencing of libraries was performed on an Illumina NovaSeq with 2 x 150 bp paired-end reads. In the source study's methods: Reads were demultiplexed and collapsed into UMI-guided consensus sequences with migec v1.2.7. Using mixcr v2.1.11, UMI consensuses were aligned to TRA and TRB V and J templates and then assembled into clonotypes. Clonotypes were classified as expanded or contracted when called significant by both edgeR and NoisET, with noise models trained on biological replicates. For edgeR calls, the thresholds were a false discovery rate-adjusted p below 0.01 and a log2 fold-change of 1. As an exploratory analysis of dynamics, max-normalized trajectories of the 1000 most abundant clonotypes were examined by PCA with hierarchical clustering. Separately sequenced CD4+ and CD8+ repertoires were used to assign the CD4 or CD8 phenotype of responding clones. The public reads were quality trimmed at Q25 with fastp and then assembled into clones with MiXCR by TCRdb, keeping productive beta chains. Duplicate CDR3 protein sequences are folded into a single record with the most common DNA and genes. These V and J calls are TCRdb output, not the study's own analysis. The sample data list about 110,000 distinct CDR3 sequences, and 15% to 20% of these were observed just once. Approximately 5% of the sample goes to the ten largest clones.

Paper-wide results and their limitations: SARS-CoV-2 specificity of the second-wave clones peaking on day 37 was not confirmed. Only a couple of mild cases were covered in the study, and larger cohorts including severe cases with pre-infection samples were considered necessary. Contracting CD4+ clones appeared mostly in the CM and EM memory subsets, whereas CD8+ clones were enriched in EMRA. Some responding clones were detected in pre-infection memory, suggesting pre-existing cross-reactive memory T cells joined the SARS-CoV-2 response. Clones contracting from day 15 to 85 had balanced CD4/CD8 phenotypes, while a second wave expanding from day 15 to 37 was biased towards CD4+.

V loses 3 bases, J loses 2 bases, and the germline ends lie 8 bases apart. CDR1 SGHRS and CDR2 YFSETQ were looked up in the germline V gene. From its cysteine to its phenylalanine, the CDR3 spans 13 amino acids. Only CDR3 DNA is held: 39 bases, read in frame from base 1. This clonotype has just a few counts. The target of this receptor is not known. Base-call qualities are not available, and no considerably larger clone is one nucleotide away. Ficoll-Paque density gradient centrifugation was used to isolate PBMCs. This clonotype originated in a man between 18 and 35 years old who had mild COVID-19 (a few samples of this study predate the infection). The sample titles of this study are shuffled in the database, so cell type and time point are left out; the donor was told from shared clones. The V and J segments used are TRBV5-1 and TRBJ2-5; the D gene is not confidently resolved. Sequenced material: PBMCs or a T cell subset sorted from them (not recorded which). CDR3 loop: CASSWTDQETQYF. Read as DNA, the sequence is TGCGCCAGCAGCTGGACGGATCAAGAGACCCAGTACTTC.